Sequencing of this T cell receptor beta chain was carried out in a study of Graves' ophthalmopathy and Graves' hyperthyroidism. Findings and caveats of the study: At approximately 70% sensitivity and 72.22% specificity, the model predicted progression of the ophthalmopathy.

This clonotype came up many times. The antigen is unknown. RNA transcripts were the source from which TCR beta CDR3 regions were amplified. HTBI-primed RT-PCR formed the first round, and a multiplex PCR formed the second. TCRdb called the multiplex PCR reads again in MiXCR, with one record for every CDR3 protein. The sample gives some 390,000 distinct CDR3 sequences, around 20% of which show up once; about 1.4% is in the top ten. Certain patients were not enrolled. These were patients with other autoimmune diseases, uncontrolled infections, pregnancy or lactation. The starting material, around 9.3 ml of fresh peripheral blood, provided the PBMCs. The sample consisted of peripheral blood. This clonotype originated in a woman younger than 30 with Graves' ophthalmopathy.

The DNA for the CDR3 is TGTGCCAGCAGCTTAAGCCCCCCGGGACAGGGACGGCTCACTGAGACCCAGTACTTC. Translating gives CASSLSPPGQGRLTETQYF. The chain couples TRBV11-2 to TRBJ2-5, with 9 bases lining up with TRBD1. V lost 2 bases to trimming and J lost 5 bases; unmatched junction nucleotides: 18. CDR1 is SGHAT, CDR2 FQNNGV, per germline. The CDR3 length is 19 residues.